This paragraph reports one T cell receptor beta chain. These data come from a study of T cell responses to AZD1222 COVID-19 vaccine. The table came from immunoSEQ multiplex PCR; TCRdb's copy has only in-frame clones and leaves some out. The table records 150,000 to 200,000 clones, 90% to 95% of them present only once. The sequence was obtained from an adult who received the AZD1222 COVID-19 vaccine. The sample consisted of peripheral blood, taken 28 days after the second AZD1222 dose.

The CDR3 sequence: CASSHGSGKPLASYEQYF. In nucleotides, the CDR3 is TGTGCCAGCAGTCATGGTAGCGGGAAGCCCCTGGCCTCCTACGAGCAGTACTTC. V is TRBV25-1 and J is TRBJ2-7; 8 positions agree with TRBD2. Germline loops: CDR1 MGHDK, CDR2 SYGVNS. Losses at the gene ends were 5 bases for V and 0 bases for J; bases not matched to a gene: 15. This CDR3 is 18 amino acids long.